Each of the 20 T cell receptor beta chains below was sequenced from the same sample in a study of metastatic and nonmetastatic thyroid tumors. TCRdb reanalyzed the PCR reads via MiXCR. Of about 15,000 clones in the sample, about 3.5% are singletons; the top ten hold 27%. The entire patient cohort was treatment-naive prior to thyroid surgery. Material: tumor tissue. Receptors were obtained from a female donor with papillary thyroid cancer or a benign thyroid nodule (not recorded which). Some clones in this sample may be carry-over from other donors' samples.

This clone rates as medium-sized. This chain uses TRBV11-1 with TRBJ1-6; possible D gene TRBD1, 6 bases. The CDR3 extends over 15 amino acids. V lost 5 bases to trimming and J lost 5 bases, with 13 bases between them. Looked up from germline, CDR1 is SGHAT and CDR2 is FQDESV (reference sequence). CDR3: CASSARDTHNSPLHF. The CDR3 nucleotides read TGTGCCAGCAGCGCCCGGGACACCCATAATTCACCCCTCCACTTT.

This sequence joins TRBV20-1 and TRBJ1-2; D is undetermined. From germline, CDR1 is DFQATT and CDR2 SNEGSKA (reference sequence). Trimming stripped 6 bases from V and 6 bases from J, with 17 bases between. CDR3 length: 13 amino acids. CDR3 DNA: TGCAGTGCGCTTCCAGCCCCTGGGAATGGCTACACCTTC. This encodes CSALPAPGNGYTF.

This clone appeared a few times. The J gene is TRBJ1-2, the V gene TRBV25-1; D not certain. The V and J ends lost 2 bases and 5 bases respectively, with 9 bases between them. This CDR3 is built from 13 residues. CDR1 and CDR2 (germline): MGHDK, SYGVNS. The CDR3 is CASSEIGLYGYTF. DNA for the CDR3: TGTGCCAGCAGTGAAATAGGGCTATATGGCTACACCTTC.

The table lists this clone with a few counts. DNA for the CDR3: TGTGCCAGCAGCTTATCCCAGGGGGCCTCCTACGAGCAGTACTTC. The encoded protein is CASSLSQGASYEQYF. The chain employs TRBV7-3 and TRBJ2-7, with 8 nucleotides matching TRBD1. J was trimmed by 0 bases and V by 2 bases; bases with no gene match: 3. The CDR3 covers 15 residues. Germline V lookup: CDR1 SGHTA, CDR2 FQGTGA. The full variable domain, its missing parts supplied by reference TRBV7-3 and TRBJ2-7, is GAGVSQTPSNKVTEKGKYVELRCDPISGHTALYWYRQSLGQGPEFLIYFQGTGAADDSGLPNDRFFAVRPEGSVSTLKIQRTERGDSAVYLCASSLSQGASYEQYFGPGTRLTVT.

The gene calls are TRBV2 and TRBJ2-2, with D uncertain. There are 12 residues in the CDR3. Looked up from germline, CDR1 is SNHLY and CDR2 is FYNNEI. V was shortened by 3 bases and J by 3 bases, with 2 bases between the two germline ends. The CDR3 DNA reads as TGTGCCAGCAGTGACTACACCGGGGAGCTGTTTTTT. It encodes CASSDYTGELFF.

This clone was detected a few times. The chain has TRBV7-9 and TRBJ1-6, with 8 bases lining up with TRBD1. The CDR3 totals 15 residues. The germline gives CDR1 SEHNR, CDR2 FQNEAQ (reference sequence). J gave up 7 bases and V 6 bases, and 8 bases lay outside the gene matches. The CDR3 DNA reads TGTGCCAGCAGTTCGGGACAGGTTCAAAATTCACCCCTCCACTTT. Translation: CASSSGQVQNSPLHF.

The chain couples TRBV20-1 to TRBJ1-2; D is perhaps TRBD1 (5 bases). The CDR3 spans 19 residues. Germline CDR1 is DFQATT and CDR2 is SNEGSKA (reference sequence). V gave up 3 bases and J gave up 4 bases, with 30 bases separating them. Written as DNA, the CDR3 is TGCAGTGCTAGTCATAAGCTGGGGCGGGGTACCTACAAAGTCTATGGCTACACCTTC. It encodes CSASHKLGRGTYKVYGYTF.

The V gene is TRBV12-3 or TRBV12-4, the J gene TRBJ1-2, with D unclear. Trimming pared 5 bases from V and 6 bases from J, leaving 7 bases between. The CDR3 covers 11 residues. The CDR3 sequence: CASSPDHGYTF. The CDR3 DNA reads TGTGCCAGCAGTCCCGACCATGGCTACACCTTC.

This clone is judged medium-sized (0.01 to 0.1%). The same CDR3 can be traced to other DNA sequences in this sample. Here the CDR3 DNA reads TGTGCCAGCAGTGGGGACGGGACGCCCGACAATGAGCAGTTCTTC. This sequence encodes CASSGDGTPDNEQFF. The rearrangement joins TRBV9 to TRBJ2-1; D could derive from TRBD1 or TRBD2 (5 bases each). This CDR3 spans 15 amino acids. The germline V and J ends were trimmed by 5 bases and 5 bases, with 17 bases remaining between them. Germline CDR1 is SGDLS and CDR2 is YYNGEE.

A few counts support this clone. CDR3 bases: TGTGCCAGCAGTGCGGACAGCTTTCCCGGGGATGAGCAGTTCTTC. Translating it yields CASSADSFPGDEQFF. The chain joins TRBV25-1 to TRBJ2-1; tentatively, D is TRBD1 (6 bases). Trimming left V 4 bases short and J 8 bases short, with 18 bases between. Germline values: CDR1 MGHDK, CDR2 SYGVNS. The CDR3 is made up of 15 amino acids. The variable domain in full, completed from reference TRBV25-1 and TRBJ2-1, reads EADIYQTPRYLVIGTGKKITLECSQTMGHDKMYWYQQDPGMELHLIHYSYGVNSTEKGDLSSESTVSRIRTEHFPLTLESARPSHTSQYLCASSADSFPGDEQFFGPGTRLTVL.

The V call is TRBV7-2, the J call TRBJ1-5; D ambiguous. The CDR3 is 13 amino acids. The V end lost 1 base, the J end lost 6 bases, and 7 bases lay between the germline ends. In germline, CDR1 is SGHTA, CDR2 FQGNSA. CDR3 DNA sequence: TGTGCCAGCAGCTTAGACAGCCTTCAGCCCCAGCATTTT. It translates to CASSLDSLQPQHF.

Only a few counts were recorded for this clone. A junction end diverges from the germline sequence, so it may reflect a read error. This chain uses TRBV9 with TRBJ1-1; D unresolved. The CDR3 spans 16 residues. The germline V gene encodes CDR1 SGDLS and CDR2 YYNGEE. The CDR3 DNA reads TGTGTCAGCAGCGTAGAGGCTGCGGGATTATACACTGAAGCTTTCTTT. It translates to CVSSVEAAGLYTEAFF.

This clone was counted between two and nine times. The rearrangement uses TRBV20-1 and TRBJ2-3, with 8 bases lining up with TRBD2. The junction had 5 bases not matched to a gene; V was cut back by 6 bases and J by 0 bases. Germline-derived CDR1 and CDR2 are DFQATT and SNEGSKA (reference sequence). The CDR3 spans 14 residues. The DNA for the CDR3 is TGCAGTGCGACACTAGCGGTTAGCACAGATACGCAGTATTTT. This gives the protein CSATLAVSTDTQYF.

The CDR3 spells CASSSDRGRNSPLHF. As DNA, the CDR3 is TGTGCCAGCAGTTCGGACAGGGGAAGAAATTCACCCCTCCACTTT. The rearrangement uses TRBV27 and TRBJ1-6; 9 bases align to TRBD1. This CDR3 region has 15 residues. Trimming cost V 4 bases and J 7 bases; bases outside gene matches: 5. CDR1 is MNHEY, CDR2 SMNVEV, per germline (reference sequence).

This clone was counted only a few times. This rearrangement joins TRBV6-9 to TRBJ2-7, with 7 positions matching TRBD1. The CDR3 consists of 14 residues. V shed 3 bases, J shed 5 bases, and the junction held 7 bases outside the gene matches. Germline-derived CDR1 and CDR2 are MNHGY and SVAAGI. The CDR3 loop reads CASSYPDRRDEQYF. The CDR3 nucleotides read TGTGCCAGCAGTTACCCGGACAGGCGGGACGAGCAGTACTTC.

J is TRBJ2-1 and V is TRBV28; D possibly corresponds to TRBD2 (5 bases). Germline V gene lookup returns CDR1 MDHEN and CDR2 SYDVKM. CDR3 length equals 12 residues. Trimming took off 2 bases at V and 7 bases at J, with 6 bases between the two ends. The DNA of the CDR3 is TGTGCCAGCAGTTTACGGAGGAATGAGCAGTTCTTC. Encoded protein: CASSLRRNEQFF.

The chain is built from TRBV27 and TRBJ2-7, with TRBD2 identical over 11 bases. Per germline, CDR1 MNHEY and CDR2 SMNVEV (reference sequence). There are 15 residues in the CDR3. Germline trimming cut 5 bases from V and 4 bases from J; bases unmatched to any gene: 7. CDR3 sequence reads: CASSQGTSGLYEQYF. The CDR3 DNA follows: TGTGCCAGCAGTCAAGGGACTAGCGGTCTTTACGAGCAGTACTTC.

The rearrangement links TRBV27 to TRBJ2-3, with 9 bases matching TRBD1. The CDR3 sequence is 15 residues long. J was trimmed by 0 bases and V by 3 bases; bases with no gene match: 1. Germline CDR1 MNHEY, CDR2 SMNVEV (reference sequence). The chain's CDR3 is CASSLGTGSTDTQYF. The CDR3 DNA follows: TGTGCCAGCAGTTTGGGGACAGGGAGCACAGATACGCAGTATTTT.

This clone was seen a handful of times. V and J are TRBV11-3 and TRBJ1-1; D gene unclear. Trimming stripped 2 bases from V and 6 bases from J, with 10 bases between. The CDR3 extends over 13 amino acids. The germline gives CDR1 SGHNT, CDR2 YENEEA. The DNA of the CDR3 is TGTGCCAGCAGCTTATACTCGAGTTCTGAAGCTTTCTTT. Protein: CASSLYSSSEAFF.

On this clone: This may stem from a read error, because a much larger clone lies one nucleotide away. J is TRBJ2-1 and V is TRBV6-5, with 7 bases lining up with TRBD2. The CDR3 extends over 16 amino acids. From germline, CDR1 is MNHEY and CDR2 SVGAGI. The CDR3 loop reads CASSYSGGSSYTEQFF. The CDR3 DNA sequence: TGTGCCAGCAGTTACTCGGGGGGGAGCTCCTACACTGAGCAGTTCTTC.